This T cell receptor (beta chain) was retrieved from a study of neoadjuvant anti-PD-1 for oral cavity cancer. Study as a whole: Before surgery, most patients got three to four biweekly 3 mg/kg nivolumab doses. Study results and limitations: After neoadjuvant nivolumab, PBMC T cell clonality was significantly higher in non-responders than responders. Each response group had just a few patients in TCR analyses.

By sample share, this clone is large (0.1 to 1%). Its antigen is currently unknown. The protocol was immunoSEQ multiplex PCR, while the TCRdb copy is restricted to in-frame clones and leaves out a portion. In the table there are around 18,000 clones, 65% to 70% of which are singletons. These oral cavity squamous cell carcinomas were HPV-negative and locally advanced. The TCR sequence derives from a person aged 40 to 85 with oral cavity squamous cell carcinoma. Sequencing was performed on PBMCs, taken before nivolumab (anti-PD-1) treatment.

CDR3 sequence: CASSDGSTDTQYF. As DNA, the CDR3 is TGTGCCAGCAGTGACGGGAGCACAGATACGCAGTATTTT. The V and J genes are TRBV6-4 and TRBJ2-3; no clear D. This CDR3 region has 13 residues. CDR1 is MRHNA, CDR2 SNTAGT, per germline. Trimming removed 2 bases at V and 0 bases at J, with 3 bases between.